This TCR beta chain was captured in a study of cytomegalovirus exposure and HLA in healthy donors. The study ran its PCR with 60 Vbeta and 13 Jbeta primers. Generated by immunoSEQ multiplex PCR, the TCRdb table keeps only in-frame clones and is missing some. The table records about 110,000 clones, roughly 79% of them present only once. The TCR was taken from a male donor in good health and CMV-seronegative. The sequencing sample was made of PBMCs.

In DNA form, the CDR3 reads TGTGCCAGCAGTCCCGACAGTAACTATGGCTACACCTTC. Translated, it gives CASSPDSNYGYTF. The gene calls are TRBV28 and TRBJ1-2; D is perhaps TRBD1 (5 bases). V was pared by 5 bases and J by 1 base, with 8 bases between. Germline V gene sequence: CDR1 MDHEN, CDR2 SYDVKM. The CDR3 contains 13 residues.